These 31 T cell receptor beta chains came from one sample sequenced in a study of PD-1 blockade in mismatch repair-deficient tumors. TCRdb's copy holds only in-frame clones and misses some; the assay was immunoSEQ multiplex PCR. The repertoire has 49,000 or so clones, over 70% of them found once; the top ten carry less than 9%. The sample consisted of peripheral blood, taken about 4.5 months after starting pembrolizumab. The receptors stem from an adult with mismatch repair-deficient cancer.

This rearrangement joins TRBV9 to TRBJ1-1, with TRBD1 matching 7 bases. After removal of 4 bases from V and 4 bases from J, the junction contained 10 bases not matched to a gene. The CDR3 extends over 15 amino acids. Germline CDR1 and CDR2: SGDLS and YYNGEE. In nucleotides, the CDR3 is TGTGCCAGCAGCCGCGGGACAGAACTACTCACTGAAGCTTTCTTT. Its protein is CASSRGTELLTEAFF.

The chain uses TRBV6-4 and TRBJ2-1; D is uncertain. V lost 5 bases, J lost 5 bases, and 13 bases lay in between. CDR1 MRHNA and CDR2 SNTAGT come from the germline V gene. The CDR3 runs 14 residues. CDR3 in DNA: TGTGCCAGCAGTAGCGTACTGTATGACAATGAGCAGTTCTTC. Translation gives CASSSVLYDNEQFF.

The chain uses TRBV27 and TRBJ1-5; perhaps TRBD1 as D (6 bases). The CDR3 has 14 amino acids. Germline CDR1 MNHEY, CDR2 SMNVEV (reference sequence). V was pared by 10 bases and J by 5 bases, with 18 bases between. CDR3 sequence (DNA): TGTGCCATCCCCGAGTGGGGGCTTTATCAGCCCCAGCATTTT. It translates to CAIPEWGLYQPQHF.

V gene TRBV20-1 combines with J gene TRBJ2-7; D not certain. The CDR3 has 11 amino acids. Germline CDR1 is DFQATT and CDR2 is SNEGSKA (reference sequence). V was cut by 3 bases and J by 0 bases, with 3 bases left in between. CDR3 coding DNA: TGCAGTGCTAGGATCTCCTACGAGCAGTACTTC. Translating it yields CSARISYEQYF.

The V and J genes are TRBV7-9 and TRBJ1-2; D gene unclear. V gave up 5 bases and J gave up 7 bases, with 11 bases separating them. Germline assignment: CDR1 SEHNR and CDR2 FQNEAQ (reference sequence). CDR3 length: 12 residues. The CDR3 coding sequence is TGTGCCAGCAGCCCCATAGCCGGTGGCTACACCTTC. Protein sequence: CASSPIAGGYTF.

The rearrangement joins TRBV7-3 to TRBJ2-3; 14 positions agree with TRBD2. The trim removed 5 bases at V and 0 bases at J, leaving 16 bases unmatched. This CDR3 is 21 amino acids long. Germline V gene data show CDR1 as SGHTA and CDR2 as FQGTGA. The DNA for the CDR3 is TGTGCCAGCAGCCCAACTGGGACTAGCGGGAGTCCCGCCACTAGCACAGATACGCAGTATTTT. Its protein product is CASSPTGTSGSPATSTDTQYF.

This chain uses TRBV28 with TRBJ1-5, with 9 bases fitting TRBD1. V shed 5 bases and J 6 bases; nucleotides not matched to a gene: 8. Germline V gene data show CDR1 as MDHEN and CDR2 as SYDVKM. The CDR3 consists of 15 residues. For the CDR3, the DNA is TGTGCCAGCAGTGGGGACAGGGAAGGAATTCAGCCCCAGCATTTT. This gives the protein CASSGDREGIQPQHF.

The chain joins TRBV11-3 to TRBJ2-7; D perhaps matches TRBD1 (6 bases). Trimming took 5 bases from V and 7 from J, leaving 15 bases between them. The CDR3 runs 13 residues. Germline V gene data show CDR1 as SGHNT and CDR2 as YENEEA. The CDR3 DNA follows: TGTGCCAGCAGCCCGGGACAAACGTCGGAGCAGTACTTC. Protein sequence: CASSPGQTSEQYF. Based on the CDR3 plus reference TRBV11-3 and TRBJ2-7, the full variable domain is EAGVVQSPRYKIIEKKQPVAFWCNPISGHNTLYWYLQNLGQGPELLIRYENEEAVDDSQLPKDRFSAERLKGVDSTLKIQPAELGDSAVYLCASSPGQTSEQYFGPGTRLTVT.

Here the CDR3 reads CASSLTGYEQFF. CDR3 nucleotides: TGTGCCAGCAGTTTGACAGGGTATGAGCAGTTCTTC. V usage is TRBV25-1 and J usage is TRBJ2-1, with 7 bases identical to TRBD1. The length of the CDR3 is 12 residues. Germline V CDR1 and CDR2: MGHDK, SYGVNS. The ends lost 5 bases at V and 8 bases at J; junction bases unmatched: 3.

J is TRBJ2-7 and V is TRBV7-8; D is undetermined. From germline, CDR1 is SGHVS and CDR2 FQNEAQ. The V end was cut by 6 bases, the J end by 6 bases, with 21 bases between. This CDR3 region has 15 residues. Here the CDR3 DNA reads TGTGCCAGCAGTCGTGGGGAAGAGGTGTCTCTCGAGCAGTACTTC. Amino acids: CASSRGEEVSLEQYF.

V and J are TRBV7-9 and TRBJ2-7; 14 bases are shared with TRBD2. Germline trimming cut 5 bases from V and 3 bases from J; bases unmatched to any gene: 6. CDR1 and CDR2 from the germline V gene are SEHNR and FQNEAQ (reference sequence). The CDR3 loop spans 16 amino acids. The DNA of the CDR3 is TGTGCCAGCAGCCCTCCCGGACTAGCGGGAGGCTACGAGCAGTACTTC. Its translation: CASSPPGLAGGYEQYF.

The rearrangement links TRBV9 to TRBJ2-2; TRBD1 matches at 8 bases. The V gene end was trimmed by 4 bases and the J gene end by 4 bases; junction bases not matched to a gene: 6. Germline V gene sequence: CDR1 SGDLS, CDR2 YYNGEE. This CDR3 comprises 15 residues. The CDR3 DNA reads as TGTGCCAGCAGCCCTTTGCAGGGGGCCACCGGGGAGCTGTTTTTT. This gives the protein CASSPLQGATGELFF.

This clone occurred a few times. The J gene is TRBJ2-1, the V gene TRBV10-2, with D uncertain. V gave up 6 bases and J gave up 6 bases, with 12 bases separating them. The CDR3 loop spans 13 amino acids. Per germline, CDR1 WSHSY and CDR2 SAAADI. The CDR3 reads CASRTSHANEQFF. Written as DNA, the CDR3 is TGCGCCAGCAGGACGTCCCATGCCAATGAGCAGTTCTTC.

This sequence joins TRBV6-1 and TRBJ1-4, with D unclear. The CDR3 sequence is 15 residues long. V shed 2 bases and J shed 7 bases, with 14 bases lying between them. Germline V gene sequence: CDR1 MNHNS, CDR2 SASEGT. The CDR3, as DNA: TGTGCCAGCAGTGAATCAGGCCAGGCGGCTGAAAAACTGTTTTTT. This translates into CASSESGQAAEKLFF.

The rearrangement joins TRBV11-3 to TRBJ2-5; 7 bases match TRBD2. The J segment lost 4 bases and the V segment lost 2 bases, leaving 7 bases of the junction unmatched. The CDR3 contains 15 residues. Per germline, CDR1 SGHNT and CDR2 YENEEA. The CDR3 bases are TGTGCCAGCAGCTTAAGGGGAAGCGGGACAGAGACCCAGTACTTC. Translation gives CASSLRGSGTETQYF.

The J gene is TRBJ1-1, the V gene TRBV19; perhaps TRBD1 as D (5 bases). Germline-derived CDR1 and CDR2 are LNHDA and SQIVND (reference sequence). This CDR3 contains 13 residues. The V gene lost 6 bases and the J gene lost 4 bases, with 12 bases spanning the gap. The CDR3 reads CASSTGTFTEAFF. CDR3 nucleotides: TGTGCCAGTAGCACCGGGACCTTCACTGAAGCTTTCTTT.

This rearrangement joins TRBV19 to TRBJ1-3, with D tentatively TRBD1 (5 bases). The germline V gene has CDR1 LNHDA and CDR2 SQIVND (reference sequence). This CDR3 has 17 amino acids. With 5 bases removed from V and 1 base from J, the gap between germline ends came to 18 bases. The CDR3 region is CASSEGLAYHSGNTIYF. The CDR3 DNA reads as TGTGCCAGTAGTGAGGGGTTGGCTTATCATTCTGGAAACACCATATATTTT.

This clone has only one observation. The chain employs TRBV7-3 and TRBJ2-4; 9 nucleotides match TRBD2. J was trimmed by 3 bases and V by 8 bases; bases with no gene match: 8. Looked up from germline, CDR1 is SGHTA and CDR2 is FQGTGA. The length of the CDR3 is 15 residues. This chain's CDR3 is CASAAGGPSKNIQYF. CDR3 DNA: TGTGCCAGCGCGGCGGGAGGGCCGAGCAAAAACATTCAGTACTTC.

CDR3: CASSLGTGKTTQYF. In nucleotides, the CDR3 is TGTGCCAGCAGCTTGGGGACAGGGAAGACGACCCAGTACTTC. This chain connects TRBV5-6 to TRBJ2-5; 8 nucleotides match TRBD1. The ends lost 0 bases at V and 7 bases at J; junction bases unmatched: 5. This CDR3 region has 14 residues. Germline V lookup: CDR1 SGHDT, CDR2 YYEEEE.

V and J are TRBV19 and TRBJ2-1, with 9 bases lining up with TRBD1. The CDR3 extends over 17 amino acids. From germline, CDR1 is LNHDA and CDR2 SQIVND (reference sequence). After removal of 6 bases from V and 4 bases from J, the junction contained 13 bases not matched to a gene. CDR3 loop: CASRSLDGTGHYNEQFF. The DNA for the CDR3 is TGTGCCAGTAGATCGTTGGACGGGACAGGGCATTACAATGAGCAGTTCTTC.

This clone is a singleton in its sample. The gene calls are TRBV5-6 and TRBJ2-1; no clear D gene. The CDR3 spans 12 residues. The germline V gene encodes CDR1 SGHDT and CDR2 YYEEEE. The V gene lost 0 bases and the J gene lost 8 bases, with 6 bases spanning the gap. CDR3 amino acids: CASSLEGYEQFF. The CDR3 DNA sequence: TGTGCCAGCAGCTTGGAGGGATATGAGCAGTTCTTC.

The rearrangement joins TRBV9 to TRBJ1-2; D is possibly TRBD1 (5 bases). Trimming cost V 4 bases and J 5 bases, with 12 bases left between them. The V gene's germline CDR1 is SGDLS and CDR2 YYNGEE. The CDR3 loop spans 13 amino acids. CDR3 bases: TGTGCCAGCAGCCCGCGGGACGGGTATGGCTACACCTTC. It translates to CASSPRDGYGYTF. Variable domain in full (rest from reference TRBV9 and TRBJ1-2): DSGVTQTPKHLITATGQRVTLRCSPRSGDLSVYWYQQSLDQGLQFLIQYYNGEERAKGNILERFSAQQFPDLHSELNLSSLELGDSALYFCASSPRDGYGYTFGSGTRLTVV.

The chain uses TRBV28 and TRBJ2-7, with 10 bases lining up with TRBD2. The V segment lost 3 bases and the J segment 4 bases; nucleotides outside the gene matches: 6. Germline CDR1 and CDR2: MDHEN and SYDVKM. The CDR3 is 15 residues long. The CDR3 loop is CASSFGRTSGYEQYF. In DNA form, the CDR3 reads TGTGCCAGCAGTTTTGGCCGGACTAGCGGTTACGAGCAGTACTTC.

V and J are TRBV18 and TRBJ1-2, with D unresolved. The V end lost 3 bases, the J end lost 6 bases, and 14 bases lay between the germline ends. This CDR3 has 14 amino acids. Germline V gives CDR1 KGHSH, CDR2 LQKENI. In DNA, the CDR3 is TGTGCCAGCTCACCCCTGGGCAGGAGGGATGGCTACACCTTC. As protein: CASSPLGRRDGYTF.

The table lists this clone with a few counts. The sample has other DNA sequences that encode this CDR3 too. V gene TRBV20-1 combines with J gene TRBJ1-2; D remains ambiguous. Trimming stripped 6 bases from V and 3 bases from J, with 8 bases between. CDR1 DFQATT and CDR2 SNEGSKA come from the germline V gene (reference sequence). The CDR3 length is 11 residues. CDR3 in amino acids: CSASRDYGYTF. The CDR3 coding sequence is TGCAGTGCGTCTAGGGACTATGGCTACACCTTC.

The rearrangement joins TRBV28 to TRBJ2-5; D tentatively fits TRBD1 or TRBD2 (6 bases each). Germline CDR1 is MDHEN and CDR2 is SYDVKM. CDR3 size: 16 residues. Trimming shortened V by 3 bases and J by 5 bases, and 19 bases separated the two germline ends. Written as DNA, the CDR3 is TGTGCCAGCAGTTTCTTTAAGGGGGGCGCCGTGGAGACCCAGTACTTC. Translation gives CASSFFKGGAVETQYF.

The genes are TRBV5-4 and TRBJ1-1; 7 bases match TRBD1. The CDR3 covers 15 residues. The germline CDR1 and CDR2 sequences are SGHNT and YYREEE (reference sequence). V lost 4 bases and J lost 2; bases outside the gene matches: 8. CDR3 sequence: CASSGRGTANTEAFF. In DNA, the CDR3 is TGTGCCAGCAGCGGGCGGGGGACAGCCAACACTGAAGCTTTCTTT.

The J gene is TRBJ2-7, the V gene TRBV2; 10 nucleotides line up with TRBD1. This CDR3 comprises 12 residues. CDR1 is SNHLY and CDR2 is FYNNEI in the germline V gene. V was pared by 1 base and J by 9 bases, with 0 bases of the junction left unmatched. In nucleotides, the CDR3 is TGTGCCAGCAGTGAAGGGACAGGGGGGCAGTACTTC. Its translation: CASSEGTGGQYF.

The chain links TRBV13 to TRBJ2-3; D unresolved. This CDR3 spans 11 amino acids. V was shortened by 3 bases and J by 5 bases, with 3 bases between the two germline ends. Germline lookup yields CDR1 PRHDT and CDR2 FYEKMQ (reference sequence). CDR3 residues: CASSFGDTQYF. The CDR3 DNA is TGTGCCAGCAGCTTTGGAGATACGCAGTATTTT.

The genes are TRBV7-2 and TRBJ1-4; D unresolved. This CDR3 has 13 amino acids. Trimming pared 5 bases from V and 6 bases from J, leaving 10 bases between. CDR1 and CDR2 from the germline V gene are SGHTA and FQGNSA. DNA of the CDR3: TGTGCCAGCAGCCGGGGAGTGTATGAAAAACTGTTTTTT. Its protein is CASSRGVYEKLFF. The variable domain in full, with the rest retrieved from reference TRBV7-2 and TRBJ1-4, is GAGVSQSPSNKVTEKGKDVELRCDPISGHTALYWYRQSLGQGLEFLIYFQGNSAPDKSGLPSDRFSAERTGGSVSTLTIQRTQQEDSAVYLCASSRGVYEKLFFGSGTQLSVL.

This sequence joins TRBV11-1 and TRBJ1-2, with D possibly being TRBD1 (5 bases). The length of the CDR3 is 15 residues. With 5 bases removed from V and 5 bases from J, the gap between germline ends came to 18 bases. Germline CDR1 reads SGHAT; CDR2 reads FQDESV (reference sequence). CDR3: CASSDARTGLYGYTF. The CDR3 DNA reads as TGTGCCAGCAGCGACGCACGGACGGGGCTATATGGCTACACCTTC.